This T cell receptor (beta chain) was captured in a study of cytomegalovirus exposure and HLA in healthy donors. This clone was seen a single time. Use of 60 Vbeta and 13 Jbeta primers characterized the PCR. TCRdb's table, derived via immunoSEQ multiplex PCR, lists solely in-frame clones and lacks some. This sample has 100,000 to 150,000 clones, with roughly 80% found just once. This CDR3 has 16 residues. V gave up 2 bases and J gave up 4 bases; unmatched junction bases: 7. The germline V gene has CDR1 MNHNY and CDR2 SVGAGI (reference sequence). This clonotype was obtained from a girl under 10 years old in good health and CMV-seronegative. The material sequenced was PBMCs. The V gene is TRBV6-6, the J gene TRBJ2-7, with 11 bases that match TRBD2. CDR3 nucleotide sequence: TGTGCCAGCAGTTACCTTAGAACTAGCGGGGGATACGAGCAGTACTTC. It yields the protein CASSYLRTSGGYEQYF.